These T cell receptor beta chains were read from a single sample in a study of blood T cell repertoires in COVID-19. Some clones are missing from TCRdb's copy, which holds only in-frame ones; the method was immunoSEQ multiplex PCR. The table includes roughly 250,000 clones, 70% to 90% detected once. Sequencing was carried out using PBMCs or T cells enriched from blood (not recorded which). The receptors were sampled from a woman in her 50s who had recovered from COVID-19. Both conserved end residues are part of each CDR3. A D gene is named only where the DNA matches it firmly. The size entry is marked missing in some rows and otherwise reads once, few, many or a size class.

D: TRBD1; J: TRBJ1-2; size: .; V: TRBV28; DNA: TGTGCCAGCAGGTCCGGGACAGGGACCGGCTACACCTTC; CDR3: CASRSGTGTGYTF
D: TRBD2; J: TRBJ2-7; size: .; V: TRBV3-1/TRBV3-2; DNA: TGTGCCAGCAGCCAAACCGGGACTAGTCTCTACGAGCAGTACTTC; CDR3: CASSQTGTSLYEQYF
D: TRBD2; J: TRBJ2-7; size: .; V: TRBV5-1; DNA: TGCGCCAGCAGCTCCGGTAATAGCGGGAGCGCCACCGAGCAGTACTTC; CDR3: CASSSGNSGSATEQYF
D: TRBD2; J: TRBJ2-2; size: many; V: TRBV6-4; DNA: TGTGCCAGCAGTGAGGCGGGGGAGAACACCGGGGAGCTGTTTTTT; CDR3: CASSEAGENTGELFF
D: .; J: TRBJ2-2; size: .; V: TRBV6-4; DNA: TGTGCCAGCAGTGACTTTCCCCAGGACTCGACCGGGGAGCTGTTTTTT; CDR3: CASSDFPQDSTGELFF
D: TRBD2; J: TRBJ2-3; size: .; V: TRBV5-4; DNA: TGTGCCAGCAGCCAAAGCGGGAGTGGGACAGATACGCAGTATTTT; CDR3: CASSQSGSGTDTQYF
D: TRBD1; J: TRBJ2-2; size: .; V: TRBV15; DNA: TGTGCCACCAGCAAACAGGGGGCCGGGGAGCTGTTTTTT; CDR3: CATSKQGAGELFF
D: TRBD2; J: TRBJ2-1; size: .; V: TRBV9; DNA: TGTGCCAGCAGCGTAGGACTAGCGGGAGGGACGAGTGAGCAGTTCTTC; CDR3: CASSVGLAGGTSEQFF
D: TRBD1; J: TRBJ1-5; size: .; V: TRBV19; DNA: TGTGCCAGCCGGGACAGGGGGCTGCAGCCCCAGCATTTT; CDR3: CASRDRGLQPQHF
D: .; J: TRBJ1-4; size: .; V: TRBV19; DNA: TGTGCCAGTAGAGACAACGGGGCAACTAATGAAAAACTGTTTTTT; CDR3: CASRDNGATNEKLFF
D: .; J: TRBJ1-2; size: .; V: TRBV29-1; DNA: TGCAGCGTTGTAAAGGGGCGTGCAGGTGGCTACACCTTC; CDR3: CSVVKGRAGGYTF
D: .; J: TRBJ2-2; size: .; V: TRBV4-1; DNA: TGCGCCAGCAGCCAAACAGATCGGACGAACACCGGGGAGCTGTTTTTT; CDR3: CASSQTDRTNTGELFF
D: .; J: TRBJ1-1; size: .; V: TRBV2; DNA: TGTGCCAGCGTTCGGCTCCCTGGACAAACGAACACTGAAGCTTTCTTT; CDR3: CASVRLPGQTNTEAFF
D: .; J: TRBJ2-7; size: .; V: TRBV7-9; DNA: TGTGCCAGCAGCTCCCTAGCGAATGCCTACGAGCAGTACTTC; CDR3: CASSSLANAYEQYF
D: .; J: TRBJ2-5; size: .; V: TRBV18; DNA: TGTGCCAGCTCACCACCGTCGACAGCCGGAGAGACCCAGTACTTC; CDR3: CASSPPSTAGETQYF
D: TRBD1; J: TRBJ2-5; size: .; V: TRBV6-5; DNA: TGTGCCAGCAGACCGGACAGGGAACTAGAAGAGACCCAGTACTTC; CDR3: CASRPDRELEETQYF
D: .; J: TRBJ1-2; size: .; V: TRBV5-6; DNA: TGTGCCAGCACTAGAGACAGGATCTATGGCTACACCTTC; CDR3: CASTRDRIYGYTF
D: .; J: TRBJ1-6; size: .; V: TRBV7-9; DNA: TGTGCCAGCAGCTCCTGGGACTCAGGAAATTCACCCCTCCACTTT; CDR3: CASSSWDSGNSPLHF
D: TRBD1; J: TRBJ1-1; size: .; V: TRBV28; DNA: TGTGCCAGCAGTTCCCCAGGGGGCCTAAGCCATGAAGCTTTCTTT; CDR3: CASSSPGGLSHEAFF
D: .; J: TRBJ1-5; size: .; V: TRBV19; DNA: TGTGCCAGTAGTGCTCATCGGGGGGGCGGGGATCAGCCCCAGCATTTT; CDR3: CASSAHRGGGDQPQHF
D: .; J: TRBJ1-6; size: .; V: TRBV27; DNA: TGTGCCAGCAGTTGGGGCCTCCTCAATTCACCCCTCCACTTT; CDR3: CASSWGLLNSPLHF
D: .; J: TRBJ1-1; size: .; V: TRBV9; DNA: TGTGCCAGCAGCGTTGAGACAGGCGGCACTGAAGCTTTCTTT; CDR3: CASSVETGGTEAFF
D: TRBD1; J: TRBJ1-2; size: .; V: TRBV7-2; DNA: TGTGCCAGCAGCGGGGGGACAGGGTTTACGTCTGGCTACACCTTC; CDR3: CASSGGTGFTSGYTF
D: .; J: TRBJ2-3; size: .; V: TRBV27; DNA: TGTGCCAGCAGTCAAACAGATACGCAGTATTTT; CDR3: CASSQTDTQYF
D: .; J: TRBJ2-7; size: few; V: TRBV27; DNA: TGTGCCAGCAGCCTTGACAGTCCTATTGGCAACGAGCAGTACTTC; CDR3: CASSLDSPIGNEQYF
D: TRBD2; J: TRBJ2-5; size: .; V: TRBV19; DNA: TGTGCCAGTAGTCTAATGGGAGGGGACCAAGAGACCCAGTACTTC; CDR3: CASSLMGGDQETQYF
D: .; J: TRBJ2-6; size: .; V: TRBV7-8; DNA: TGTGCCAGCAGCTTAGCCAGGGCACCCTCTGGGGCCAACGTCCTGACTTTC; CDR3: CASSLARAPSGANVLTF
D: .; J: TRBJ2-5; size: .; V: TRBV28; DNA: TGTGCCAGCAATAACAGGGTAGAGACCCAGTACTTC; CDR3: CASNNRVETQYF
D: .; J: TRBJ2-5; size: .; V: TRBV5-1; DNA: TGCGCCAGCAGCTTAGGAGACTACCAAGAGACCCAGTACTTC; CDR3: CASSLGDYQETQYF